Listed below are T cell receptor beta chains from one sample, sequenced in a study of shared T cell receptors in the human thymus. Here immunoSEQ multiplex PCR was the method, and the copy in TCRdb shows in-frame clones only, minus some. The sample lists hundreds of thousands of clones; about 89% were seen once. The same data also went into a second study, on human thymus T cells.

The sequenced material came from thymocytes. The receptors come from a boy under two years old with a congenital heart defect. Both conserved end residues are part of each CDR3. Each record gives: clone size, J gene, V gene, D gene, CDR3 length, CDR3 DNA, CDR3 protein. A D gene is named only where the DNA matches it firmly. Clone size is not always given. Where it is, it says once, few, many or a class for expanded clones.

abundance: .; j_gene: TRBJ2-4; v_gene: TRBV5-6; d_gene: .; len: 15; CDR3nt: TGTGCCAGCAGCTTGGGACAGGTAGCCAAAAACATTCAGTACTTC; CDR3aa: CASSLGQVAKNIQYF
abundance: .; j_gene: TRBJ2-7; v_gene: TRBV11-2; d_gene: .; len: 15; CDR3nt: TGTGCCAGCAGCTCCTATAAGGGCAGCGGCTACGAGCAGTACTTC; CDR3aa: CASSSYKGSGYEQYF
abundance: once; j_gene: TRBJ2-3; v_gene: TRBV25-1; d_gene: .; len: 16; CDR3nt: TGTGCCAGCAGTACCCCGACAGGCCACGAGGCAGATACGCAGTATTTT; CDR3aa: CASSTPTGHEADTQYF
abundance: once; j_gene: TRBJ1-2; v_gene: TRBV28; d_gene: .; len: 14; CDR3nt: TGTGCCAGCAGTCCCGGACTGTCAGCCTATGGCTACACCTTC; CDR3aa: CASSPGLSAYGYTF
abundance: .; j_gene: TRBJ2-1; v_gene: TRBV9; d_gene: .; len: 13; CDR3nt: TGTGCCAGCAGCTTTCGGACAGACAATGAGCAGTTCTTC; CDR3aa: CASSFRTDNEQFF
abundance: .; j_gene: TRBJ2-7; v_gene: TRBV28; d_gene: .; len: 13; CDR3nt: TGTGCCAGCGGGAGACAGGCCCCCTACGAGCAGTACTTC; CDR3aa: CASGRQAPYEQYF
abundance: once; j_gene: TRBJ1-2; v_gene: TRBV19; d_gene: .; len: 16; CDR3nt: TGTGCCAGTAGTATTGTAGGGGGTACACTTAACTATGGCTACACCTTC; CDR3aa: CASSIVGGTLNYGYTF
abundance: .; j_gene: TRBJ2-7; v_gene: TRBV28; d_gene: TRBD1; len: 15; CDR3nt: TGTGCCAGCAGGTCCGGGACAGGGGGTCCCTACGAGCAGTACTTC; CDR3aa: CASRSGTGGPYEQYF
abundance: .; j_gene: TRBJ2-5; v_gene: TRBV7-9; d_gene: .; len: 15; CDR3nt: TGTGCCAGCAGCTTAGGGTCCACGGGACAAGAGACCCAGTACTTC; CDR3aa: CASSLGSTGQETQYF
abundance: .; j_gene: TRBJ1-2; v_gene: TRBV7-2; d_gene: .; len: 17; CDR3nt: TGTGCCAGCAGCCGCCGGGCGTGCGGGGATTCTAACTATGGCTACACCTTC; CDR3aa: CASSRRACGDSNYGYTF
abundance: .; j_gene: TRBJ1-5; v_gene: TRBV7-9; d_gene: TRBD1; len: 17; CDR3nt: TGTGCCAGCAGCTTAGGGGGACAGGGGGCCTCCAATCAGCCCCAGCATTTT; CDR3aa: CASSLGGQGASNQPQHF
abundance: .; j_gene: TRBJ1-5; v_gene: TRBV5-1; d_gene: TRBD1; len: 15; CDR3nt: TGCGCCAGCAGCGTGACAGGGGGGCCTAATCAGCCCCAGCATTTT; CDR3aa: CASSVTGGPNQPQHF
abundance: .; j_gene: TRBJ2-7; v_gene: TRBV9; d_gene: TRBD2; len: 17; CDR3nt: TGTGCCAGCAGCAGGGGATGTTGCGGGAGAGGGTCCTACGAGCAGTACTTC; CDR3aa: CASSRGCCGRGSYEQYF
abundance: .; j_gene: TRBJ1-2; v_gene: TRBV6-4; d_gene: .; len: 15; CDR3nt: TGTGCCAGCAGTGACTGGGAGTGGCAGCGACATGGCTACACCTTC; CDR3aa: CASSDWEWQRHGYTF
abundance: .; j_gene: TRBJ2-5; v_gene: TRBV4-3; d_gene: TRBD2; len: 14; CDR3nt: TGCGCCAGCAGCCCCCTCGGGGGGCAAGAGACCCAGTACTTC; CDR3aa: CASSPLGGQETQYF
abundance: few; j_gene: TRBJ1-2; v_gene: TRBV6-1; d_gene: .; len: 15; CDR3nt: TGTGCCAGCAGTGAATATTCCGGGATCCGAGAAGGCTACACCTTC; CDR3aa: CASSEYSGIREGYTF
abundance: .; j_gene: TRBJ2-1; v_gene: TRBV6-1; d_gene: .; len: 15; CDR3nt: TGTGCCAGCAGTGCCTCCCGGGAAGAAAGCAATGAGCAGTTCTTC; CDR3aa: CASSASREESNEQFF
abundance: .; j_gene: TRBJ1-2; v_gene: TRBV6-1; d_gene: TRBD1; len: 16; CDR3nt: TGTGCCAGCAGTGGAAGCCAGGGGGCTGTAGGAGAGGGCTACACCTTC; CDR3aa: CASSGSQGAVGEGYTF
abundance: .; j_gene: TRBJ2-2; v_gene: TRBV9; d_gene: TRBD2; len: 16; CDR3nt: TGTGCCAGCAGCAAGACTAGCTCTCGGTTGAGCGGGGAGCTGTTTTTT; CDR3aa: CASSKTSSRLSGELFF
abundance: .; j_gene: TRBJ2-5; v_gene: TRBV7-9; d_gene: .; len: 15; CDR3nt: TGTGCCAGCAGCTCCGAGGACGGAGGACGACAGACCCAGTACTTC; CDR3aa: CASSSEDGGRQTQYF
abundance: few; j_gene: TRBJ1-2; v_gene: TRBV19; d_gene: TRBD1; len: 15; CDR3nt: TGTGCCAGTAGTCGCCAAGGACAGGACAGTAATGGCTACACCTTC; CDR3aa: CASSRQGQDSNGYTF
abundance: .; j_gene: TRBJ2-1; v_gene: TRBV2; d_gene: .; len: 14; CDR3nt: TGTGCCAGCACGGGGTGGTGGGGAATGAATGAGCAGTTCTTC; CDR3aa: CASTGWWGMNEQFF
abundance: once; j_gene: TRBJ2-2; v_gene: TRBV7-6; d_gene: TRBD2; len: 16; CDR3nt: TGTGCCAGCAGCTTAGAAGGCGGGAGGGCCTCCGGGGAGCTGTTTTTT; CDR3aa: CASSLEGGRASGELFF
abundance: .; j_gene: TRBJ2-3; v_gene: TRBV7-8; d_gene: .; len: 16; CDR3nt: TGTGCCAGCAGCTTAAGCGCCCCCCTAGCCCCAGATACGCAGTATTTT; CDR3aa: CASSLSAPLAPDTQYF
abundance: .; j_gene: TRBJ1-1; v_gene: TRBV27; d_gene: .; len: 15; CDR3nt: TGTGCCAGCAGTTTATTAGGCACAGCAGACACTGAAGCTTTCTTT; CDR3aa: CASSLLGTADTEAFF
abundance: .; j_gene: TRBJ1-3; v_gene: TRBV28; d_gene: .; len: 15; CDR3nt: TGTGCCAGCAGTTTATTCAGGGGAACGGGAAACACCATATATTTT; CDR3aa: CASSLFRGTGNTIYF
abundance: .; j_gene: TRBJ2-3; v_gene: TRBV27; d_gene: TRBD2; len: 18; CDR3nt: TGTGCCAGCAGTTTATCGAAACTAGCGGGAGGGTTAACAGATACGCAGTATTTT; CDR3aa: CASSLSKLAGGLTDTQYF
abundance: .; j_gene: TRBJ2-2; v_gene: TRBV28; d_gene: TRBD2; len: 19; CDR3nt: TGTGCCAGCAGCCACTCCCCGGGACTAGCGGACTCGAACACCGGGGAGCTGTTTTTT; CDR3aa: CASSHSPGLADSNTGELFF
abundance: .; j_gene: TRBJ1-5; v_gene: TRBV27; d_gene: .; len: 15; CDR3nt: TGTGCCAGCAGTCCCTGTTACGGGTTCAATCAGCCCCAGCATTTT; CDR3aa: CASSPCYGFNQPQHF
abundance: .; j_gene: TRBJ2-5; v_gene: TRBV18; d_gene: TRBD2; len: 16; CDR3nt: TGTGCCAGCTCCCTCGGACTAGCGGGGGTCCAAGAGACCCAGTACTTC; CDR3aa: CASSLGLAGVQETQYF
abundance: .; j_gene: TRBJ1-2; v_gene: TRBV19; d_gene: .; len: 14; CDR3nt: TGTGCCAGTAGTATTAAAGGGAGTCACTATGGCTACACCTTC; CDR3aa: CASSIKGSHYGYTF
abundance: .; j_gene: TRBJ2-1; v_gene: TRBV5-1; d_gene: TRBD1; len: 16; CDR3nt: TGCGCCAGCAGCTCCCCGGGACAGGGAAGGTACAATGAGCAGTTCTTC; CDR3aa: CASSSPGQGRYNEQFF